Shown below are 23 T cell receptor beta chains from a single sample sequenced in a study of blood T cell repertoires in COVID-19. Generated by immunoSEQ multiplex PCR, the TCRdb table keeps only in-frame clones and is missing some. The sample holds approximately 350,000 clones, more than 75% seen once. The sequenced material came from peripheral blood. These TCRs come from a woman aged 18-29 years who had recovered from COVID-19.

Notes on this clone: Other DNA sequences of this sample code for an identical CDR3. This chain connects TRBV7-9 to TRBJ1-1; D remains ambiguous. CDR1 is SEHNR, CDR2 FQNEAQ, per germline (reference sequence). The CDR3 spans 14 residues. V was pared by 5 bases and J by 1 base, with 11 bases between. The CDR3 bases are TGTGCCAGCAGCCTAATCGGAGGGAACACTGAAGCTTTCTTT. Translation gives CASSLIGGNTEAFF.

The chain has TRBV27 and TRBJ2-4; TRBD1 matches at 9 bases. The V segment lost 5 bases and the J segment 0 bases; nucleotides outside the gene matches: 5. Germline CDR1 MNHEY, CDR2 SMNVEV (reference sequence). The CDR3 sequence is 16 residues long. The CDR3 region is CASSPGTGIAKNIQYF. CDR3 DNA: TGTGCCAGCAGTCCGGGGACAGGGATAGCCAAAAACATTCAGTACTTC.

CDR3 region: CAPGGQRWFSYEQYV. For the CDR3, the DNA is TGTGCCCCGGGGGGGCAGCGTTGGTTTTCCTACGAGCAGTACGTC. This rearrangement joins TRBV21-1 to TRBJ2-7; TRBD2 reflects the table's D call only, with no check against the DNA. TRBV21-1 is described as a pseudogene. The length of the CDR3 is 15 residues.

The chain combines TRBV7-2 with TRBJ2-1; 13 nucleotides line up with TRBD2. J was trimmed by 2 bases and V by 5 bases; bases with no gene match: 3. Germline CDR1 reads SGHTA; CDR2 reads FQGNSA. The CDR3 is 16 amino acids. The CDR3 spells CASSRTSGRAYNEQFF. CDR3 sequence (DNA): TGTGCCAGCAGCCGCACTAGCGGGAGGGCCTACAATGAGCAGTTCTTC.

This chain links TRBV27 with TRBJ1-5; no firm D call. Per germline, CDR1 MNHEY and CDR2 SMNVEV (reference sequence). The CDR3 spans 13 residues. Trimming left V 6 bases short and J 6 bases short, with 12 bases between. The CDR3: CASSLGRSQPQHF. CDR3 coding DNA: TGTGCCAGCAGCCTAGGGAGGAGTCAGCCCCAGCATTTT.

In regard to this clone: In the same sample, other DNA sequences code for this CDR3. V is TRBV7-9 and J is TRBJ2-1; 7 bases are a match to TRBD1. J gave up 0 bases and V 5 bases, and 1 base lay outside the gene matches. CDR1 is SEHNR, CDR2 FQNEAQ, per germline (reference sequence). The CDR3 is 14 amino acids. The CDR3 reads CASSPGGSYNEQFF. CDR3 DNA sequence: TGTGCCAGCAGCCCAGGGGGCTCCTACAATGAGCAGTTCTTC.

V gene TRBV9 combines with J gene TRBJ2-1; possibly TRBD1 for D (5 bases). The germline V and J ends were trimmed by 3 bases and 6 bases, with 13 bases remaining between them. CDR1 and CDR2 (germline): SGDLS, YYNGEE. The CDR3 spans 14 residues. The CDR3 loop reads CASSAYRNGNEQFF. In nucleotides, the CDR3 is TGTGCCAGCAGCGCCTACAGGAACGGCAATGAGCAGTTCTTC.

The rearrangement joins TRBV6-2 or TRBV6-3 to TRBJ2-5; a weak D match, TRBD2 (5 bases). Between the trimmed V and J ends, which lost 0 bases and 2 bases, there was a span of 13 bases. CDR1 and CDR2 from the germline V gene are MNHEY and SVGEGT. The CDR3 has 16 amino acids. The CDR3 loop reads CASSYSIRRRQETQYF. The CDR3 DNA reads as TGTGCCAGCAGTTACTCGATACGGAGGCGACAAGAGACCCAGTACTTC.

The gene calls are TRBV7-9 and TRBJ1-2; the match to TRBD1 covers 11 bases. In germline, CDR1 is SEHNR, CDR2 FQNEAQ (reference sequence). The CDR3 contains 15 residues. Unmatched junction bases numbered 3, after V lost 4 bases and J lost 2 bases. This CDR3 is CASSSGDRGNYGYTF. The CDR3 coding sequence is TGTGCCAGCAGCTCCGGGGACAGGGGGAACTATGGCTACACCTTC.

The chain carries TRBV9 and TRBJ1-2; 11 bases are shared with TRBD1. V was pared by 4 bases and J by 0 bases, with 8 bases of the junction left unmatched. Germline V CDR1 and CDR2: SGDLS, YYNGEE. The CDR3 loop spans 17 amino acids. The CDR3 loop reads CASSRGGTGGANYGYTF. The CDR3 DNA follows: TGTGCCAGCAGCCGAGGCGGGACAGGGGGGGCTAACTATGGCTACACCTTC.

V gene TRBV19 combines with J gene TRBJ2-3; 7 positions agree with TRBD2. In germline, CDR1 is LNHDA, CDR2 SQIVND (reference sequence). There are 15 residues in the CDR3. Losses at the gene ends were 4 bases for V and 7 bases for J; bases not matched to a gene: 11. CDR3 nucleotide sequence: TGTGCCAGTAGTACCCCCAGCGGGATTGATTATACGCAGTATTTT. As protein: CASSTPSGIDYTQYF.

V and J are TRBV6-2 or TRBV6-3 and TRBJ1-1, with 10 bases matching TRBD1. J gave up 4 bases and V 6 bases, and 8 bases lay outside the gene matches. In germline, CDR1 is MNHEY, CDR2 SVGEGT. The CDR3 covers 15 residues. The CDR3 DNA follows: TGTGCCAGCAGCTCCCCGGGACAGGGGCGCACTGAAGCTTTCTTT. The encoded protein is CASSSPGQGRTEAFF.

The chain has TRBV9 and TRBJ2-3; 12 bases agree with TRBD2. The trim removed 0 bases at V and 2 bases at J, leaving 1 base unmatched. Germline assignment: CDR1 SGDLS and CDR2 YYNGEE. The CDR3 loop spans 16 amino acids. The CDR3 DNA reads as TGTGCCAGCAGCGTAGGGACTAGCGGGGTCACAGATACGCAGTATTTT. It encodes CASSVGTSGVTDTQYF.

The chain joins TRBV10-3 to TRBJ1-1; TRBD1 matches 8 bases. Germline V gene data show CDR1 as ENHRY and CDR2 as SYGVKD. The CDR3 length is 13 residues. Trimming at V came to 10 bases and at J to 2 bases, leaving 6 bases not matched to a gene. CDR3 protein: CATTGGVNTEAFF. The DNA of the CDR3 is TGTGCCACAACAGGGGGTGTTAACACTGAAGCTTTCTTT.

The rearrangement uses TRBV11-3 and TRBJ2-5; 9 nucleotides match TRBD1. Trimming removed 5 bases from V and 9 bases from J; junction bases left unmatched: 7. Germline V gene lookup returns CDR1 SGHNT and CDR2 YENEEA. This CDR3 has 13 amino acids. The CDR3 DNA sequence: TGTGCCAGCAGCATACCGGGACAGGGTCCCCAGTACTTC. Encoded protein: CASSIPGQGPQYF.

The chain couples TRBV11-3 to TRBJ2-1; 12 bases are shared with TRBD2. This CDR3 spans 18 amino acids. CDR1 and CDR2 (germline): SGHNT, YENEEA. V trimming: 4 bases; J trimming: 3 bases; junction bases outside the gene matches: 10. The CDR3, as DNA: TGTGCCAGCAGCTCAAGACTAGCGGGAGCTTCTAACTACAATGAGCAGTTCTTC. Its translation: CASSSRLAGASNYNEQFF.

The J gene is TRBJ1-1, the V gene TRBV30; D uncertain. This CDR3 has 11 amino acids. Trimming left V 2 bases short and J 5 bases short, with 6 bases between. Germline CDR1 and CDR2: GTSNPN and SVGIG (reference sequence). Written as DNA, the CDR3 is TGTGCCTGGAGTTCTTTAACTGAAGCTTTCTTT. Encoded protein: CAWSSLTEAFF.

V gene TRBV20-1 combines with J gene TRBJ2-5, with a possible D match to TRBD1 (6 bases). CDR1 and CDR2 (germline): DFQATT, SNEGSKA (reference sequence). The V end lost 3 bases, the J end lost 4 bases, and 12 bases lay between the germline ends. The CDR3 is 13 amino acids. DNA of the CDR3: TGCAGTGCTAGTTCAGGGGCGGGAGAGACCCAGTACTTC. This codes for CSASSGAGETQYF.

The CDR3 spells CASSHLTGPANNSPLHF. DNA for the CDR3: TGTGCCAGCAGCCACCTGACAGGGCCCGCAAATAATTCACCCCTCCACTTT. This chain links TRBV4-2 with TRBJ1-6; 7 bases are a match to TRBD1. This CDR3 contains 17 residues. Germline CDR1 LGHNA, CDR2 YNFKEQ. The V segment lost 3 bases and the J segment 5 bases; nucleotides outside the gene matches: 10.

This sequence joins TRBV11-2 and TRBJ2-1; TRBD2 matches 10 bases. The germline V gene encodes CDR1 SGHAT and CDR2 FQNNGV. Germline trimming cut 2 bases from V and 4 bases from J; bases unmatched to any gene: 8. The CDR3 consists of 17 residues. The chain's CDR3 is CASSLPDSGRHYNEQFF. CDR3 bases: TGTGCCAGCAGCTTACCAGATAGCGGGAGGCATTACAATGAGCAGTTCTTC.

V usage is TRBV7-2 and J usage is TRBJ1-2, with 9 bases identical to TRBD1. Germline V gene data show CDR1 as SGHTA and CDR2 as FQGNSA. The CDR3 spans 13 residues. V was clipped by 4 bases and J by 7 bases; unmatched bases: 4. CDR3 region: CASSSQGARGYTF. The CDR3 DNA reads TGTGCCAGCAGCTCACAGGGGGCGCGTGGCTACACCTTC.

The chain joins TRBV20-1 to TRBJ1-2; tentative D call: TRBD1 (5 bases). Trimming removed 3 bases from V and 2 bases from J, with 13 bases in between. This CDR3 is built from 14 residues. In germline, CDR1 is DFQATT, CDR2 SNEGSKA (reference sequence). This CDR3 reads CSASLGHKNYGYTF. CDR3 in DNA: TGCAGTGCTAGTCTCGGACATAAGAACTATGGCTACACCTTC.

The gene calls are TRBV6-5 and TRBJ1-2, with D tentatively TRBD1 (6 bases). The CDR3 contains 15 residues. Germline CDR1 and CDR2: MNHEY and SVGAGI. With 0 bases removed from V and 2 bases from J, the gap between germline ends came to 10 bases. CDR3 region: CASSYSRGQNYGYTF. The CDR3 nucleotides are TGTGCCAGCAGTTACTCCAGGGGCCAGAACTATGGCTACACCTTC.